The T cell receptor (beta chain) under discussion was sequenced for a study of blood T cell repertoires in COVID-19. In the source study's methods: Scientists estimated how many nucleated cells there were by amplifying reference gene primers. Sequenced by immunoSEQ multiplex PCR; TCRdb stores in-frame clones only, minus some. V and J calls and clone size are given by that table; D and trimming were obtained from the DNA. Counted here are approximately 330,000 clones, about 90% occurring once; the ten biggest clones make up about 1%. V was clipped by 3 bases and J by 4 bases, with 15 bases between them. There are 15 residues in the CDR3. The V gene's germline CDR1 is ENHRY and CDR2 SYGVKD.

This clonotype was sampled from a woman aged 40 to 50 with COVID-19, enrolled during active disease. Sequenced input: peripheral blood. V and J are TRBV10-3 and TRBJ2-5, with D possibly matching TRBD1 (6 bases). CDR3: CAISDPDRSIETQYF. CDR3 sequence (DNA): TGTGCCATCAGTGATCCCGACAGGTCTATAGAGACCCAGTACTTC.